Listed here is a single T cell receptor (beta chain). 5'RACE primed at constant segments yielded TCR alpha and TCR beta cDNA libraries bearing sample barcodes and UMIs. TCRdb re-called the 5' RACE reads through MiXCR, storing one row per CDR3 protein. The profile shows roughly 120,000 distinct CDR3 sequences, roughly 15% of them singletons. The sample originates from a study of T-cell memory formation after mild COVID-19. The CDR3 runs 15 residues. Germline assignment: CDR1 SGHNT and CDR2 YYREEE (reference sequence). V was pared by 4 bases and J by 0 bases, with 3 bases of the junction left unmatched.

The receptor was isolated from an adult woman who had mild COVID-19 (a few samples of this study predate the infection). Cell type and time point are not known. The chain employs TRBV5-4 and TRBJ2-5, with 10 bases identical to TRBD2. The specimen was PBMCs or a T cell subset sorted from them (not recorded which). DNA of the CDR3: TGTGCCAGCAGCCTCCTAGCGGGGGACCAAGAGACCCAGTACTTC. Its translation: CASSLLAGDQETQYF.